The entry below describes one TCR beta chain. The data were obtained in a study of control samples from healthy donors and cancer patients. V shed 0 bases and J shed 3 bases, with 7 bases lying between them. Germline V gives CDR1 SGHRS, CDR2 YFSETQ. CDR3 length equals 13 residues. Sequenced by immunoSEQ multiplex PCR; TCRdb stores in-frame clones only, minus some. Among around 20,000 clones listed, 70% to 90% were seen once. Specimen: PBMCs. The source is a woman in her 70s with colorectal cancer. The chain combines TRBV5-1 with TRBJ2-7, with D unclear. In DNA, the CDR3 is TGCGCCAGCAGCTTGGCACAAGACTACGAGCAGTACTTC. Protein sequence: CASSLAQDYEQYF.